The rows below give T cell receptor beta chains drawn from one sample of a study of T cells in Graves' hyperthyroidism and ophthalmopathy. TCRdb re-analysed the multiplex PCR reads in MiXCR, keeping a single row per CDR3 protein. This sample has roughly 360,000 distinct CDR3 sequences; roughly 12% occur once, and the top ten carry less than 25%. Sequencing used blood. These receptors were taken from a man aged 25 to 45 with Graves' hyperthyroidism that later progressed to Graves' ophthalmopathy. Each CDR3 is given with its conserved first and last residue. D genes are given only for firm matches. Size tells how often a clone was seen (once, few, many) or the class of an expanded clone, and some rows leave it out.

15	TRBV4-1	.	.	TRBJ1-3	CASSQGGGSGNTIYF	TGCGCCAGCAGCCAAGGGGGGGGCTCTGGAAACACCATATATTTT
15	TRBV12-3/TRBV12-4	TRBD1	.	TRBJ1-5	CASSFGTGTSQPQHF	TGTGCCAGCAGTTTTGGGACAGGGACCAGTCAGCCCCAGCATTTT
13	TRBV20-1	TRBD1	.	TRBJ1-1	CSTPGQGNTEAFF	TGCAGTACGCCGGGACAGGGGAACACTGAAGCTTTCTTT
12	TRBV28	.	few	TRBJ2-2	CATRENTGELFF	TGTGCCACCAGGGAGAACACCGGGGAGCTGTTTTTT
14	TRBV6-1	TRBD2	few	TRBJ2-7	CASTPGGGLYEQYF	TGTGCCAGCACCCCCGGGGGGGGCCTCTACGAGCAGTACTTC
17	TRBV6-1	TRBD2	.	TRBJ2-4	CASRLGLAGAEGNIQYF	TGTGCCAGCAGGCTGGGACTAGCGGGGGCGGAGGGAAACATTCAGTACTTC
15	TRBV2	TRBD1	many	TRBJ1-2	CASSDVEGAGYGYTF	TGTGCCAGCAGTGATGTCGAGGGGGCCGGCTATGGCTACACCTTC
14	TRBV2	TRBD1	few	TRBJ2-7	CASRGGQRGYEQYF	TGTGCCAGCAGAGGGGGACAGAGAGGCTACGAGCAGTACTTC
15	TRBV11-3	.	many	TRBJ2-1	CASSLDGSSYNEQFF	TGTGCCAGCAGCTTAGATGGGAGCTCCTACAATGAGCAGTTCTTC
14	TRBV20-1	.	.	TRBJ1-2	CSARPQERAYGYTF	TGCAGTGCTAGACCCCAGGAGCGGGCCTATGGCTACACCTTC
13	TRBV19	.	.	TRBJ1-1	CASSMLRISEAFF	TGTGCCAGTAGTATGTTAAGGATCTCTGAAGCTTTCTTT
16	TRBV24-1	TRBD2	many	TRBJ2-2	CATSDPSGASTGELFF	TGTGCCACCAGTGACCCTAGCGGGGCAAGCACCGGGGAGCTGTTTTTT
15	TRBV12-3/TRBV12-4	.	many	TRBJ1-6	CASTLEGPRRSPLHF	TGTGCCAGCACCCTAGAAGGACCGCGGCGGTCACCCCTCCACTTT
15	TRBV27	TRBD1	many	TRBJ1-5	CASTTTGGVNQPQHF	TGTGCCAGCACCACGACAGGGGGCGTCAATCAGCCCCAGCATTTT
17	TRBV4-2	.	once	TRBJ1-6	CASSQDFRGQPPSPLHF	TGTGCCAGCAGCCAAGATTTCAGGGGCCAACCCCCCTCACCCCTCCACTTT
13	TRBV2	.	many	TRBJ1-5	CASSDRVFQPQHF	TGTGCCAGCAGTGACAGGGTTTTTCAGCCCCAGCATTTT
14	TRBV6-5	TRBD1	.	TRBJ1-5	CASSYGTANQPQHF	TGTGCCAGCAGTTACGGGACAGCGAATCAGCCCCAGCATTTT
14	TRBV12-5	.	many	TRBJ2-7	CASGLGRTTLEQYF	TGTGCTAGTGGTTTGGGACGGACGACCCTCGAGCAGTACTTC
16	TRBV18	TRBD2	.	TRBJ2-5	CASSPGLAGLGETQYF	TGTGCCAGCTCACCCGGACTAGCGGGGTTGGGAGAGACCCAGTACTTC
13	TRBV12-3/TRBV12-4	.	many	TRBJ1-1	CASSSEENTEAFF	TGTGCCAGCAGTTCGGAGGAGAACACTGAAGCTTTCTTT
16	TRBV14	.	few	TRBJ1-6	CASSQEGDTYNSPLHF	TGTGCCAGCAGCCAAGAAGGGGACACTTATAATTCACCCCTCCACTTT
15	TRBV4-1	.	.	TRBJ2-5	CASSPAGRTQETQYF	TGCGCCAGCAGCCCCGCGGGACGGACCCAAGAGACCCAGTACTTC
14	TRBV28	.	many	TRBJ1-6	CASSFLRLGSPLHF	TGTGCCAGCAGTTTCCTCAGACTTGGTTCACCCCTCCACTTT
15	TRBV7-4	.	few	TRBJ1-5	CASSRAFGSNQPQHF	TGTGCCAGCAGCCGGGCATTCGGTAGCAATCAGCCCCAGCATTTT
16	TRBV13	.	.	TRBJ1-6	CASSRGAPIHNSPLHF	TGTGCCAGCAGCCGGGGAGCTCCTATACATAATTCACCCCTCCACTTT
15	TRBV4-1	.	.	TRBJ1-5	CASSQERYSNQPQHF	TGCGCCAGCAGCCAGGAACGATATAGCAATCAGCCCCAGCATTTT
16	TRBV7-2	.	many	TRBJ2-1	CASSLGTPKINNEQFF	TGTGCCAGCAGCCTAGGGACGCCTAAGATTAACAATGAGCAGTTCTTC
14	TRBV9	.	.	TRBJ2-1	CASSGWGIGDEQFF	TGTGCCAGCTCCGGGTGGGGAATTGGCGATGAGCAGTTCTTC
12	TRBV9	.	.	TRBJ2-7	CASSGNTYEQYF	TGTGCCAGCAGCGGAAATACCTACGAGCAGTACTTC
14	TRBV7-6	.	.	TRBJ2-5	CASRVEWGLGTQYF	TGTGCCAGCAGGGTAGAATGGGGGCTGGGGACCCAGTACTTC
15	TRBV6-1	.	many	TRBJ2-7	CASTYRWGSGREQYF	TGTGCCAGCACCTATCGCTGGGGTTCCGGACGCGAGCAGTACTTC
13	TRBV7-2	.	many	TRBJ1-2	CASSQTLTWGYTF	TGTGCCAGCAGCCAAACGCTGACCTGGGGCTACACCTTC
16	TRBV11-2	.	many	TRBJ2-7	CASSLNGYGSIYEQYF	TGTGCCAGCAGCTTAAATGGATACGGATCAATATACGAGCAGTACTTC
15	TRBV7-2	TRBD1	.	TRBJ2-5	CASSSGTGNRETQYF	TGTGCCAGCAGCTCCGGGACAGGGAACCGAGAGACCCAGTACTTC
14	TRBV4-1	.	few	TRBJ2-1	CASSRTTEGHEQFF	TGCGCCAGCAGCCGAACAACGGAGGGCCATGAGCAGTTCTTC
15	TRBV27	.	few	TRBJ2-2	CASSLEAGNTGELFF	TGTGCCAGCAGTTTAGAAGCGGGGAACACCGGGGAGCTGTTTTTT
14	TRBV29-1	.	many	TRBJ1-4	CSVGGGATNEKLFF	TGCAGCGTTGGTGGCGGGGCAACTAATGAAAAACTGTTTTTT
16	TRBV6-1	.	few	TRBJ2-7	CASSRTPASVLIEQYF	TGTGCCAGCAGTAGGACTCCGGCATCTGTCTTGATCGAGCAGTACTTC
16	TRBV7-9	TRBD1	.	TRBJ1-5	CASSSGEGASNQPQHF	TGTGCCAGCAGCTCCGGTGAGGGGGCTAGCAATCAGCCCCAGCATTTT
14	TRBV12-3/TRBV12-4	TRBD2	many	TRBJ2-7	CASSPGGVPYEQYF	TGTGCCAGCAGCCCCGGGGGGGTGCCCTACGAGCAGTACTTC
11	TRBV29-1	.	.	TRBJ1-1	CSVEEGLWAFF	TGCAGCGTTGAAGAGGGCCTCTGGGCTTTCTTT
15	TRBV10-1	TRBD2	few	TRBJ2-1	CASSESGGGLDEQFF	TGCGCCAGCAGTGAGTCGGGCGGGGGGTTGGATGAGCAGTTCTTC
15	TRBV12-3/TRBV12-4	.	many	TRBJ1-1	CASTPRSSYNTEAFF	TGTGCCAGCACTCCCCGGAGCAGCTACAACACTGAAGCTTTCTTT
14	TRBV6-6	.	.	TRBJ1-2	CASSYSKGNYGYTF	TGTGCCAGCAGTTACTCGAAGGGCAACTATGGCTACACCTTC
13	TRBV27	.	.	TRBJ1-1	CAGSLIRNTEAFF	TGTGCCGGCAGTTTAATCCGTAACACTGAAGCTTTCTTT
16	TRBV12-3/TRBV12-4	.	many	TRBJ2-5	CASSSRGQGRGETQYF	TGTGCCAGCAGCTCTCGGGGGCAGGGTCGGGGAGAGACCCAGTACTTC
14	TRBV6-1	.	many	TRBJ1-5	CASSLGQQNQPQHF	TGTGCCAGCAGCCTGGGACAACAGAATCAGCCCCAGCATTTT
12	TRBV6-1	.	many	TRBJ1-2	CASRLTVYGYTF	TGTGCCAGCAGGTTGACAGTATATGGCTACACCTTC
16	TRBV6-1	TRBD1	many	TRBJ2-2	CASRWKQGGNTGELFF	TGTGCCAGCAGGTGGAAACAGGGGGGTAACACCGGGGAGCTGTTTTTT
15	TRBV6-6	.	few	TRBJ1-1	CASSYTPDKNTEAFF	TGTGCCAGCAGTTACACTCCGGACAAGAACACTGAAGCTTTCTTT
15	TRBV12-3/TRBV12-4	.	many	TRBJ2-1	CASRITRGLGVEQFF	TGTGCCAGCAGGATAACGAGGGGATTAGGTGTTGAGCAGTTCTTC
13	TRBV5-1	TRBD1	many	TRBJ1-1	CASSWGQDTEAFF	TGCGCCAGCAGCTGGGGACAGGACACTGAAGCTTTCTTT
16	TRBV10-3	TRBD2	.	TRBJ2-1	CAISVGTSGLYNEQFF	TGTGCCATCAGTGTGGGTACTAGCGGGCTTTACAATGAGCAGTTCTTC
17	TRBV5-1	TRBD1	.	TRBJ2-2	CASSLSRDRANTGELFF	TGCGCCAGCAGCTTGTCCCGGGACAGAGCGAACACCGGGGAGCTGTTTTTT
12	TRBV30	.	many	TRBJ2-7	CAWFTRDGEQYF	TGTGCCTGGTTCACCAGGGACGGGGAGCAGTACTTC
13	TRBV20-1	TRBD1	many	TRBJ2-3	CSASRGGGDTQYF	TGCAGTGCTAGTAGAGGGGGCGGAGATACGCAGTATTTT
13	TRBV20-1	TRBD1	.	TRBJ2-7	CSARATGRYEQYF	TGCAGTGCTAGAGCGACAGGGCGCTACGAGCAGTACTTC
13	TRBV2	.	many	TRBJ2-5	CASSDRGQETQYF	TGTGCCAGCAGTGACAGGGGCCAAGAGACCCAGTACTTC
17	TRBV2	TRBD1	few	TRBJ2-7	CASRGQGPGLGVDEQYF	TGTGCCAGCAGGGGACAGGGGCCGGGACTAGGAGTCGACGAGCAGTACTTC
16	TRBV12-3/TRBV12-4	TRBD2	many	TRBJ2-7	CASTMRISGGPSEQYF	TGTGCCAGTACCATGAGAATTAGCGGGGGGCCATCCGAGCAGTACTTC